This passage covers 19 T cell receptor beta chains from one sample sequenced in a study of cytomegalovirus exposure and HLA in healthy donors. Both 60 Vbeta primers and 13 Jbeta primers went into the PCR. This table comes from immunoSEQ multiplex PCR, and its TCRdb copy is limited to in-frame clones, with some not included. The data contain around 130,000 clones, about 77% of them seen just once; the ten biggest clones take up 1.2%. Sequencing was performed on PBMCs. The receptors here all came from a man in his forties or fifties in good health and CMV-seronegative.

The gene calls are TRBV5-1 and TRBJ1-2, with D possibly being TRBD1 (5 bases). The germline gives CDR1 SGHRS, CDR2 YFSETQ. V lost 0 bases and J 6 bases, leaving 12 bases between the germline ends. The CDR3 totals 14 residues. The CDR3 nucleotides read TGCGCCAGCAGCTTGGAGGGCAGGGAAAATGGCTACACCTTC. This codes for CASSLEGRENGYTF. The full variable domain, with the rest looked up from reference TRBV5-1 and TRBJ1-2, is KAGVTQTPRYLIKTRGQQVTLSCSPISGHRSVSWYQQTPGQGLQFLFEYFSETQRNKGNFPGRFSGRQFSNSRSEMNVSTLELGDSALYLCASSLEGRENGYTFGSGTRLTVV.

In nucleotides, the CDR3 is TGTGCCAGCAGCTCGGGACTAGTTGCAGATACGCAGTATTTT. It is translated as CASSSGLVADTQYF. The chain is built from TRBV5-6 and TRBJ2-3, with TRBD2 identical over 8 bases. The CDR3 is made up of 14 amino acids. In germline, CDR1 is SGHDT, CDR2 YYEEEE. V lost 3 bases, J lost 4 bases, and 4 bases stayed unmatched.

This chain connects TRBV11-1 to TRBJ2-7, with 11 bases aligning to TRBD2. V trimming: 4 bases; J trimming: 4 bases; junction bases outside the gene matches: 6. Germline V lookup: CDR1 SGHAT, CDR2 FQDESV (reference sequence). The CDR3 extends over 15 amino acids. The CDR3 spells CASSSRLAGRYEQYF. CDR3 in DNA: TGTGCCAGCAGCTCACGACTAGCGGGGAGATACGAGCAGTACTTC.

The chain couples TRBV5-6 to TRBJ1-2; the D gene is possibly TRBD1 (5 bases). Trimming cost V 0 bases and J 4 bases, with 7 bases left between them. In germline, CDR1 is SGHDT, CDR2 YYEEEE. This CDR3 is built from 13 residues. CDR3 in amino acids: CASSLGGPYGYTF. The CDR3 DNA is TGTGCCAGCAGCTTGGGGGGCCCCTATGGCTACACCTTC.

This chain connects TRBV5-1 to TRBJ1-2, with D possibly matching TRBD1 (5 bases). V was pared by 2 bases and J by 4 bases, with 15 bases between. Germline CDR1 and CDR2: SGHRS and YFSETQ. There are 15 residues in the CDR3. DNA for the CDR3: TGCGCCAGCAGCTTATTACCGACAGACCTCTATGGCTACACCTTC. Its protein is CASSLLPTDLYGYTF.

V and J are TRBV4-3 and TRBJ2-1; TRBD2 aligns across 8 bases. This CDR3 has 15 residues. Germline V lookup: CDR1 LGHNA, CDR2 YSLEER. The junction had 7 bases not matched to a gene; V was cut back by 0 bases and J by 9 bases. The CDR3 loop reads CASSQEQAGVGEQFF. The CDR3 DNA sequence: TGCGCCAGCAGCCAAGAACAAGCGGGAGTCGGTGAGCAGTTCTTC.

The chain couples TRBV5-6 to TRBJ2-5; D is perhaps TRBD1 (6 bases). From germline, CDR1 is SGHDT and CDR2 YYEEEE. V lost 4 bases to trimming and J lost 5 bases, with 15 bases between them. CDR3 length: 14 amino acids. The CDR3 is CASSPPQGPETQYF. For the CDR3, the DNA is TGTGCCAGCAGCCCTCCGCAGGGGCCGGAGACCCAGTACTTC.

The chain uses TRBV7-8 and TRBJ2-5; 9 bases match TRBD1. The ends lost 5 bases at V and 4 bases at J; junction bases unmatched: 11. Germline CDR1 reads SGHVS; CDR2 reads FQNEAQ. The CDR3 is made up of 16 amino acids. CDR3 sequence reads: CASSRGTGRYRETQYF. The CDR3 bases are TGTGCCAGCAGCAGAGGGACAGGGAGATATCGAGAGACCCAGTACTTC.

This clone was seen only once. The genes are TRBV6-4 and TRBJ2-7; D may be TRBD1 (5 bases). V lost 5 bases and J 3 bases, leaving 11 bases between the germline ends. Germline V gene data show CDR1 as MRHNA and CDR2 as SNTAGT. The CDR3 spans 13 residues. The CDR3 region is CASSLDSFYEQYF. The CDR3 region has the DNA TGTGCCAGCAGTCTCGACAGCTTCTACGAGCAGTACTTC.

The chain employs TRBV9 and TRBJ2-3; D gene unclear. This CDR3 is 15 amino acids long. The V gene's germline CDR1 is SGDLS and CDR2 YYNGEE. V lost 0 bases to trimming and J lost 6 bases, with 14 bases between them. The CDR3 region is CASSVAAGRPDTQYF. DNA for the CDR3: TGTGCCAGCAGCGTAGCGGCAGGTCGTCCGGATACGCAGTATTTT. Together with reference TRBV9 and TRBJ2-3, the CDR3 gives the full variable domain: DSGVTQTPKHLITATGQRVTLRCSPRSGDLSVYWYQQSLDQGLQFLIQYYNGEERAKGNILERFSAQQFPDLHSELNLSSLELGDSALYFCASSVAAGRPDTQYFGPGTRLTVL.

The chain is built from TRBV7-6 and TRBJ2-2, with 8 bases aligning to TRBD1. The CDR3 is 16 residues long. V shed 3 bases, J shed 1 base, and the junction held 4 bases outside the gene matches. Germline V gene sequence: CDR1 SGHVS, CDR2 FNYEAQ. The chain's CDR3 is CASSFGTGLNTGELFF. Here the CDR3 DNA reads TGTGCCAGCAGCTTTGGGACAGGCCTGAACACCGGGGAGCTGTTTTTT.

This clone was counted a few times. V and J are TRBV7-3 and TRBJ2-3; D not certain. V lost 1 base to trimming and J lost 0 bases, with 14 bases between them. The CDR3 covers 17 residues. In germline, CDR1 is SGHTA, CDR2 FQGTGA. The CDR3 region is CASSLRHTATSTDTQYF. The CDR3 nucleotides read TGTGCCAGCAGCTTAAGACATACAGCCACTAGCACAGATACGCAGTATTTT.

V usage is TRBV6-5 and J usage is TRBJ1-6; D is perhaps TRBD1 (5 bases). The ends were cut back, 4 bases at V and 9 bases at J, with 10 bases in the middle. The length of the CDR3 is 13 residues. Germline CDR1 is MNHEY and CDR2 is SVGAGI. The CDR3 DNA follows: TGTGCCAGCAGTTTAGGACATATTTCACCCCTCCACTTT. As protein: CASSLGHISPLHF.

The J gene is TRBJ2-1, the V gene TRBV5-1, with D possibly TRBD2 on 5 matching bases. Trimming shortened V by 0 bases and J by 0 bases, and 7 bases separated the two germline ends. Germline CDR1 and CDR2: SGHRS and YFSETQ. This CDR3 comprises 15 residues. The CDR3 coding sequence is TGCGCCAGCAGCTTGGCGAGGGTCTCCTACAATGAGCAGTTCTTC. Protein product: CASSLARVSYNEQFF.

V and J are TRBV19 and TRBJ1-5, with 8 bases lining up with TRBD1. Unmatched junction bases numbered 9, after V lost 5 bases and J lost 6 bases. Per the germline V gene, CDR1 is LNHDA and CDR2 is SQIVND (reference sequence). This CDR3 comprises 15 residues. CDR3 sequence (DNA): TGTGCCAGTAGTGCTCAACAGGGGGGGGTTCAGCCCCAGCATTTT. Translating gives CASSAQQGGVQPQHF.

The V call is TRBV9, the J call TRBJ2-1; TRBD2 agrees at 10 bases. The V gene's germline CDR1 is SGDLS and CDR2 YYNGEE. This CDR3 is 16 amino acids long. V lost 0 bases and J lost 4; bases outside the gene matches: 4. The CDR3 is CASSVAPSGSYNEQFF. CDR3 nucleotide sequence: TGTGCCAGCAGCGTAGCCCCTAGCGGGAGTTACAATGAGCAGTTCTTC.

V gene TRBV4-3 combines with J gene TRBJ1-2; possibly TRBD1 for D (6 bases). V shed 2 bases and J shed 8 bases, with 18 bases lying between them. Germline assignment: CDR1 LGHNA and CDR2 YSLEER. This CDR3 is 15 amino acids long. The CDR3 sequence is CASSQQGTLTSGYTF. CDR3 coding DNA: TGCGCCAGCAGCCAACAGGGGACACTAACTTCGGGCTACACCTTC.

The rearrangement uses TRBV18 and TRBJ2-7; TRBD1 aligns across 11 bases. CDR1 and CDR2 from the germline V gene are KGHSH and LQKENI. J gave up 7 bases and V 6 bases, and 8 bases lay outside the gene matches. CDR3 length equals 14 residues. CDR3 region: CASSPGTGGSEQYF. In DNA, the CDR3 is TGTGCCAGCTCCCCCGGGACAGGGGGTAGTGAGCAGTACTTC.

A few counts support this clone. The chain uses TRBV10-3 and TRBJ1-5; 8 bases are shared with TRBD1. Losses at the gene ends were 6 bases for V and 3 bases for J; bases not matched to a gene: 4. This CDR3 has 14 residues. Germline loops: CDR1 ENHRY, CDR2 SYGVKD. The CDR3 DNA reads as TGTGCCATCAGCCCGGACAGGGACAATCAGCCCCAGCATTTT. Translation: CAISPDRDNQPQHF.